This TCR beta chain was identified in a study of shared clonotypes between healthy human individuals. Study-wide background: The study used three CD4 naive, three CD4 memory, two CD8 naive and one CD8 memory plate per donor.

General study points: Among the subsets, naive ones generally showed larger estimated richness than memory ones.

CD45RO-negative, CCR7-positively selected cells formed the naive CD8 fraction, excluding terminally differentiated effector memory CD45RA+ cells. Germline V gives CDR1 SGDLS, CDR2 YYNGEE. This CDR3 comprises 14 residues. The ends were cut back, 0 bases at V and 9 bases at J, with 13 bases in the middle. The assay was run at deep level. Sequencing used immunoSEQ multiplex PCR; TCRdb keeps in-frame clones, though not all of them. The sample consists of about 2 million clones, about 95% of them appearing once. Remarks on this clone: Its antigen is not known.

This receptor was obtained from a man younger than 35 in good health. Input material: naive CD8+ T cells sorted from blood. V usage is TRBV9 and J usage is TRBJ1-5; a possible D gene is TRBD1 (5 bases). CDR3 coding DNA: TGTGCCAGCAGCGTAGTCCCGGGGGACGGGCCCCAGCATTTT. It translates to CASSVVPGDGPQHF.